This T cell receptor (beta chain) is drawn from a study of blood T cells in healthy people across ages. Study findings and constraints: Since the PBMCs were unsorted, naive and antigen-experienced cells could not be conclusively compared. Diversity was higher, and naive CD4+ cells more numerous, in long-lived donors than in aged donors.

This CDR3 contains 12 residues. V was shortened by 4 bases and J by 6 bases, with 11 bases between the two germline ends. The V gene's germline CDR1 is SGDLS and CDR2 YYNGEE. Every sample had a minimum of 6.5 million PBMCs isolated. Per sample, extraction of total RNA gave at least 5.5 micrograms in every case. This clonotype was detected ten times or more. Antigen specificity is unknown. With a J-beta primer mix and a sample-barcoded 5' primer, a second PCR ran about 7 to 12 cycles. TCRdb re-called the 5' RACE reads with MiXCR, one entry per CDR3 protein. Of around 670,000 distinct CDR3 sequences in the sample, approximately 30% were seen once.

The sequence was obtained from a woman at least 80 years old in good health. This sequence joins TRBV9 and TRBJ2-7; D remains ambiguous. The sequenced sample was blood. The CDR3 DNA follows: TGTGCCAGCAGCTACGAGGAATCCGAGCAGTACTTC. Protein sequence: CASSYEESEQYF.